This TCR beta chain emerged from a study of CD8 T cells in Susac syndrome. Study as a whole: Treatment status at blood draw for the Susac syndrome patients was therapy-naive, corticosteroids, or intravenous immunoglobulin alone. The study's findings and limits: The study admitted that it had a relatively small number of individuals in its TCR sequencing and HLA analysis. It was in TEMRA cells and active patients that Susac CD8+ clonal expansion peaked.

Deletions cut 3 bases from V and 5 bases from J, with 8 bases between. The germline V gene encodes CDR1 SGHDT and CDR2 YYEEEE. This CDR3 spans 12 amino acids. When the RNA was reverse transcribed, random hexamers were used with an input of roughly 0.5 to 1 ug. Multiplex immunoSEQ PCR targeted 54 Vbeta and 13 Jbeta TCR beta segments. MiXCR, run by TCRdb on the immunoSEQ multiplex PCR reads, gives a single entry per CDR3 protein. The table records more than 100,000 distinct CDR3 sequences, 90% to 95% of them present only once. For this clonotype: Its antigen is as yet unknown.

The V and J genes are TRBV5-6 and TRBJ1-1; D remains ambiguous. The TCR sequence derives from a human donor with Susac syndrome. Input material: CD8+ T cells from PBMCs. The DNA for the CDR3 is TGTGCCAGCAGCTGGGCTGGGACTGAAGCTTTCTTT. Protein sequence: CASSWAGTEAFF.